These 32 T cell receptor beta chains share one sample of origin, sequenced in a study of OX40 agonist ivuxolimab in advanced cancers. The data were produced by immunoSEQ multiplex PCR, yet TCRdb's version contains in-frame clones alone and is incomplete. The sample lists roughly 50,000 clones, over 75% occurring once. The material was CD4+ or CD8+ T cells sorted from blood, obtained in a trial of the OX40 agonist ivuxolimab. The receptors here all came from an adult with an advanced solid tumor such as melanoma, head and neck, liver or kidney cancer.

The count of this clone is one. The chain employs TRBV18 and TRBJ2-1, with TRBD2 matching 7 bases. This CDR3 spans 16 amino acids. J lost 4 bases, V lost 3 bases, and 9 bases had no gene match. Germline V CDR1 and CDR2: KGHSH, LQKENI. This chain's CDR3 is CASSPGGLATYNEQFF. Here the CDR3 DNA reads TGTGCCAGCTCACCGGGAGGGCTAGCAACATACAATGAGCAGTTCTTC.

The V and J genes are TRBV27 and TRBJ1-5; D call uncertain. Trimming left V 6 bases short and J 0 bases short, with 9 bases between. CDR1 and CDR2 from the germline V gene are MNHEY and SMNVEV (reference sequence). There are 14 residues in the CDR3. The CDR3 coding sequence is TGTGCCAGCAGGGGGAGTTATAGCAATCAGCCCCAGCATTTT. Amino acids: CASRGSYSNQPQHF.

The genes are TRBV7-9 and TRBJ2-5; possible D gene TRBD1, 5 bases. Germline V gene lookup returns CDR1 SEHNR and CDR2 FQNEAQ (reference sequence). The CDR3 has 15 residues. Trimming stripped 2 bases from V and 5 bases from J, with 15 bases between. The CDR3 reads CASSLFAGMGETQYF. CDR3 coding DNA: TGTGCCAGCAGCTTATTTGCAGGGATGGGGGAGACCCAGTACTTC. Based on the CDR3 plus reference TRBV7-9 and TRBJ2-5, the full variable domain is DTGVSQNPRHKITKRGQNVTFRCDPISEHNRLYWYRQTLGQGPEFLTYFQNEAQLEKSRLLSDRFSAERPKGSFSTLEIQRTEQGDSAMYLCASSLFAGMGETQYFGPGTRLLVL.

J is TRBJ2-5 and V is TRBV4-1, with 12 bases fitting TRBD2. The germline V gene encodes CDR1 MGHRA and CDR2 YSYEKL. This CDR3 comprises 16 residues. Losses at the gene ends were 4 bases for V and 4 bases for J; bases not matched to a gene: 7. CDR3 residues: CASSLTLAGGPETQYF. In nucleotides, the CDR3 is TGCGCCAGCAGCCTAACTCTAGCGGGGGGGCCAGAGACCCAGTACTTC.

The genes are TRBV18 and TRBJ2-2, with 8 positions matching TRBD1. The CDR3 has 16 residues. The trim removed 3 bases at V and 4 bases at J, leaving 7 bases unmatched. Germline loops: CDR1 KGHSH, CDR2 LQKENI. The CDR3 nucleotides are TGTGCCAGCTCACCTCGGGACAGGCCGCCCACCGGGGAGCTGTTTTTT. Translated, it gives CASSPRDRPPTGELFF. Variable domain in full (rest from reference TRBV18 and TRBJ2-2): NAGVMQNPRHLVRRRGQEARLRCSPMKGHSHVYWYRQLPEEGLKFMVYLQKENIIDESGMPKERFSAEFPKEGPSILRIQQVVRGDSAAYFCASSPRDRPPTGELFFGEGSRLTVL.

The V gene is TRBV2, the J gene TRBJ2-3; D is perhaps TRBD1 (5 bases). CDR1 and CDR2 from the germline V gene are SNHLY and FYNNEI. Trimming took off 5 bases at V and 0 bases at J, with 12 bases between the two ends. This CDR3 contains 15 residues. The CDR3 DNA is TGTGCCAGCAGTTACGACAGCCCTAGCACAGATACGCAGTATTTT. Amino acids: CASSYDSPSTDTQYF.

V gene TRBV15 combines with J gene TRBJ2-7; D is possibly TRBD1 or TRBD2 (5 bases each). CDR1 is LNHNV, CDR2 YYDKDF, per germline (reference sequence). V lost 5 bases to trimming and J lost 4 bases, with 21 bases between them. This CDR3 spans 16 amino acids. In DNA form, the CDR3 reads TGTGCCACCAGCGCCGGTTTGGGGGAGACGGTGTACGAGCAGTACTTC. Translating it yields CATSAGLGETVYEQYF.

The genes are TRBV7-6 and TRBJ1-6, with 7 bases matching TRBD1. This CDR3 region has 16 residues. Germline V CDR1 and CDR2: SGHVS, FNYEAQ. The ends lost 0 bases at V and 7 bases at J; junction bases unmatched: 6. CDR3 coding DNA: TGTGCCAGCAGCTTAGCGGGCGGACAGGTGAATTCACCCCTCCACTTT. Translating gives CASSLAGGQVNSPLHF.

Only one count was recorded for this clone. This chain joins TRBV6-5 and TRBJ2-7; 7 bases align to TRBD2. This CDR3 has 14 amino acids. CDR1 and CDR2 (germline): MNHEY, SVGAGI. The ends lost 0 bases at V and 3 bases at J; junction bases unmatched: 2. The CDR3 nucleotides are TGTGCCAGCAGTTACTCATCTAGCGGCTACGAGCAGTACTTC. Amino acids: CASSYSSSGYEQYF.

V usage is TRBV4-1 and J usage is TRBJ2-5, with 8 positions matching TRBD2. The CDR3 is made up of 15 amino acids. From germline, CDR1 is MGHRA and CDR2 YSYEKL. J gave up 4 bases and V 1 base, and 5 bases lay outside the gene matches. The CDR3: CASSQGSGGPETQYF. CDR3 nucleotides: TGCGCCAGCAGCCAAGGGTCGGGAGGGCCAGAGACCCAGTACTTC.

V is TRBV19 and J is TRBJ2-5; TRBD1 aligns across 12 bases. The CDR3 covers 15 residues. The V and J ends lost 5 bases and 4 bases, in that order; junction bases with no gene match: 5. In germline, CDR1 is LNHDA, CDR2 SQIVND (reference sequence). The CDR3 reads CASSHGTGGTETQYF. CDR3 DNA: TGTGCCAGTAGTCATGGGACAGGGGGCACAGAGACCCAGTACTTC.

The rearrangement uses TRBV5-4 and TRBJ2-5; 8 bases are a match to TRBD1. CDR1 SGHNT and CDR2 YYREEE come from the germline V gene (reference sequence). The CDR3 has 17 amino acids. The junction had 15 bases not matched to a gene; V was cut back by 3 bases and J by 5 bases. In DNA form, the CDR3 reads TGTGCCAGCAGCTCAACAGGGGGTACTATCTATTCGGAGACCCAGTACTTC. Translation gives CASSSTGGTIYSETQYF.

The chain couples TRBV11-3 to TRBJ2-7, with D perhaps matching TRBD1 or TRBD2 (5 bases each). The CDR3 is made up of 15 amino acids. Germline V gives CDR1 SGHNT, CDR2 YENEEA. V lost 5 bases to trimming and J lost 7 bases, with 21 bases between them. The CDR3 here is CASSPRAGTYEEQYF. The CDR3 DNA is TGTGCCAGCAGCCCCCGCGCCGGGACCTACGAAGAGCAGTACTTC.

CDR3 loop: CASSLLFGTGELFF. The CDR3 region has the DNA TGTGCCAGCAGCCTACTTTTTGGTACCGGGGAGCTGTTTTTT. This chain joins TRBV7-8 and TRBJ2-2, with D uncertain. Germline V gene lookup returns CDR1 SGHVS and CDR2 FQNEAQ. The CDR3 length is 14 residues. The ends were cut back, 5 bases at V and 5 bases at J, with 12 bases in the middle.

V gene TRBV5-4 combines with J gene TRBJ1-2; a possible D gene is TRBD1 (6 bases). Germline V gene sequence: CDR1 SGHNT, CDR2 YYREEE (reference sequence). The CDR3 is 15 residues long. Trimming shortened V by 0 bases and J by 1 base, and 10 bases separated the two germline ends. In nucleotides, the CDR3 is TGTGCCAGCAGCTTGGGGACAGCAGATAACTATGGCTACACCTTC. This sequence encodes CASSLGTADNYGYTF.

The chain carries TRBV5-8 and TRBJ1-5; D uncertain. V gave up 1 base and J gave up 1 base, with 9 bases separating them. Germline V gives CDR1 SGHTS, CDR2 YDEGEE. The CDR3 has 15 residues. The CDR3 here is CASSLNGISNQPQHF. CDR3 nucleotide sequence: TGTGCCAGCAGCTTGAACGGGATCAGCAATCAGCCCCAGCATTTT.

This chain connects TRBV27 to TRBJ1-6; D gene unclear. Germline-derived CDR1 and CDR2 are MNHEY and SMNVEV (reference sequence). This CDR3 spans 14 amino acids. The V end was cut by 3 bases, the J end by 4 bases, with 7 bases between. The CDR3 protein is CASSFRQYNSPLHF. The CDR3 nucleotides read TGTGCCAGCAGTTTTAGGCAGTATAATTCACCCCTCCACTTT.

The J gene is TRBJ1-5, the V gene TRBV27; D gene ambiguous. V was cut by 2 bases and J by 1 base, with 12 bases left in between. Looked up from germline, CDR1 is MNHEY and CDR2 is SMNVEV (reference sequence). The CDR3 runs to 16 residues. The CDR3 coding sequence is TGTGCCAGCAGTTTAGTTGGCAGTTTGAGCAATCAGCCCCAGCATTTT. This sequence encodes CASSLVGSLSNQPQHF.

The DNA for the CDR3 is TGTGCCAGCAGCTCCGCGACAGAGGCTTTCTTT. Its protein is CASSSATEAFF. This sequence joins TRBV28 and TRBJ1-1; possibly TRBD1 for D (5 bases). V lost 6 bases to trimming and J lost 11 bases, with 13 bases between them. Germline lookup yields CDR1 MDHEN and CDR2 SYDVKM. The CDR3 runs to 11 residues.

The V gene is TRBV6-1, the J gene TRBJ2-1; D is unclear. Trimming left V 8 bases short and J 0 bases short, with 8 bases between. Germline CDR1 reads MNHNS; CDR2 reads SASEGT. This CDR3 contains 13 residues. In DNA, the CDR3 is TGTGCCAGCTTCCCCGTCTCCTACAATGAGCAGTTCTTC. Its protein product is CASFPVSYNEQFF.

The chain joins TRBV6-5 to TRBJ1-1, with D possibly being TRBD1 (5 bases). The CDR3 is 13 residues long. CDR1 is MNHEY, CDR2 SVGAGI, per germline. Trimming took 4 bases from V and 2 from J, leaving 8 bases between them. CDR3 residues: CASSLGPNTEAFF. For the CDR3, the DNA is TGTGCCAGCAGTTTGGGACCAAACACTGAAGCTTTCTTT.

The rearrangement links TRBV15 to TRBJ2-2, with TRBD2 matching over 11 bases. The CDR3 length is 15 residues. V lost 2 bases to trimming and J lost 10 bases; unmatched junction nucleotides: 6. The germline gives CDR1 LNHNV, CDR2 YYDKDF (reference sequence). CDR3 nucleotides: TGTGCCACCAGCAGATCCCTAGCGGGAGGACTGGAGCTGTTTTTT. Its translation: CATSRSLAGGLELFF.

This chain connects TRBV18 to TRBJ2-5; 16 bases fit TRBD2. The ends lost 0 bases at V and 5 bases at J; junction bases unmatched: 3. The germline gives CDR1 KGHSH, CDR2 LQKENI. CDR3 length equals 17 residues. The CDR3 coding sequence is TGTGCCAGCTCACCACCGGGACTAGCGGGGGGGCAGGAGACCCAGTACTTC. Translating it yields CASSPPGLAGGQETQYF. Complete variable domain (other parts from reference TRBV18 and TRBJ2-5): NAGVMQNPRHLVRRRGQEARLRCSPMKGHSHVYWYRQLPEEGLKFMVYLQKENIIDESGMPKERFSAEFPKEGPSILRIQQVVRGDSAAYFCASSPPGLAGGQETQYFGPGTRLLVL.

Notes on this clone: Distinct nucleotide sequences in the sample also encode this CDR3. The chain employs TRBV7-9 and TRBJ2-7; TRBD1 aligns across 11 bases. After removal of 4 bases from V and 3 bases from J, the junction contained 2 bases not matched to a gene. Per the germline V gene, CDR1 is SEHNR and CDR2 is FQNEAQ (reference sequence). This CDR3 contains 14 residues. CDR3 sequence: CASSSGTGGYEQYF. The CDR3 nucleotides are TGTGCCAGCAGCTCCGGGACAGGGGGCTACGAGCAGTACTTC.

The CDR3 sequence is CASRTASTDTQYF. CDR3 nucleotide sequence: TGTGCCAGCAGGACAGCTAGCACAGATACGCAGTATTTT. This sequence joins TRBV2 and TRBJ2-3, with a weak D call TRBD1 (5 bases). Between the trimmed V and J ends, which lost 6 bases and 0 bases, there was a span of 7 bases. CDR1 and CDR2 from the germline V gene are SNHLY and FYNNEI. The CDR3 loop spans 13 amino acids.

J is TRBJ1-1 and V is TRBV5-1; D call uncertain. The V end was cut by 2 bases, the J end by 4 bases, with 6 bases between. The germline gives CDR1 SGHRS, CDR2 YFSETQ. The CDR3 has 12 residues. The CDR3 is CASSLKGTEAFF. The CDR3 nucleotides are TGCGCCAGCAGCTTAAAAGGCACTGAAGCTTTCTTT.

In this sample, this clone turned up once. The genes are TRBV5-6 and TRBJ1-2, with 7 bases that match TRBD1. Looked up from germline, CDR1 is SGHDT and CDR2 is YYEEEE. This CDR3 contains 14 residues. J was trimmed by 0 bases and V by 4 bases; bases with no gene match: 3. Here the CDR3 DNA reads TGTGCCAGCAGCCCAGACAGGGCTAACTATGGCTACACCTTC. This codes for CASSPDRANYGYTF.

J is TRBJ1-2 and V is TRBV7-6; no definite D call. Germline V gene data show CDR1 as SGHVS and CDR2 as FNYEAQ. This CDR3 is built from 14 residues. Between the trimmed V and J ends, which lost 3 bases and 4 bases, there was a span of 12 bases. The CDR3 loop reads CASSFGEASYGYTF. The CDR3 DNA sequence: TGTGCCAGCAGCTTCGGGGAGGCCTCCTATGGCTACACCTTC.

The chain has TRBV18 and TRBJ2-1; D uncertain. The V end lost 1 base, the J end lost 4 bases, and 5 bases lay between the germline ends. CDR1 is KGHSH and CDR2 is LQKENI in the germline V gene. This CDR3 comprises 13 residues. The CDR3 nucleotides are TGTGCCAGCTCACCACTAGAGTACAATGAGCAGTTCTTC. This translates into CASSPLEYNEQFF.

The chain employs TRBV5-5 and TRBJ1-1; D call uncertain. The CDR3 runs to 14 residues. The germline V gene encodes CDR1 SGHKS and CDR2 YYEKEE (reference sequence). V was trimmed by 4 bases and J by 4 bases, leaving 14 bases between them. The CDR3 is CASSTWTLGTEAFF. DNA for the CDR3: TGTGCCAGCAGCACCTGGACCTTAGGCACTGAAGCTTTCTTT.

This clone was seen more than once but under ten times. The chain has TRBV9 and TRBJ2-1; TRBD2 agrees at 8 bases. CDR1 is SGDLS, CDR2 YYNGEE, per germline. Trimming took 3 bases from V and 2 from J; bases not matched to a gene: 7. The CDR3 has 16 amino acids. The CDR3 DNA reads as TGTGCCAGCAGCGCGAGCGGGAGTGGGGCCTACAATGAGCAGTTCTTC. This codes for CASSASGSGAYNEQFF.

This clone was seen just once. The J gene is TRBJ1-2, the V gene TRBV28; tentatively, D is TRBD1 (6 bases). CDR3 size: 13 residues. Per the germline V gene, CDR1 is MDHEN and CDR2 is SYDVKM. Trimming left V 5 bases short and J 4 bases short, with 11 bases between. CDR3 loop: CASSEQGPYGYTF. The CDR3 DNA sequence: TGTGCCAGCAGTGAACAGGGACCCTATGGCTACACCTTC.